The T cell receptor (beta chain) described here comes from a study of CD8 T cells in ankylosing spondylitis. Concerning this clonotype: No antigen is known for it.

A single record per CDR3 protein comes from TCRdb applying MiXCR to the 5' RACE reads. The sample gives around 120,000 distinct CDR3 sequences, around 9% of which show up once; approximately 3.3% is in the top ten. General study points: Reactive arthritis synovial fluid and blood previously showed some of these motif variants. According to the report, clones linked to the disease were significantly enriched in matched synovial fluid samples taken from ankylosing spondylitis patients.

The origin of this receptor is a male donor with ankylosing spondylitis or in good health (not recorded which). Material: blood, either unsorted or a sorted T cell fraction (not recorded which).

DNA of the CDR3: TGTGCCGGTAGCGGCGCGAACACCGGGGAGCTGTTTTTT. Amino acids: CAGSGANTGELFF. The rearrangement joins TRBV6-2 or TRBV6-3 to TRBJ2-2, with D perhaps matching TRBD2 (6 bases). This CDR3 has 13 amino acids. V dropped 11 bases and J dropped 0 bases, with 10 bases sitting between them. The germline V gene encodes CDR1 MNHEY and CDR2 SVGEGT.